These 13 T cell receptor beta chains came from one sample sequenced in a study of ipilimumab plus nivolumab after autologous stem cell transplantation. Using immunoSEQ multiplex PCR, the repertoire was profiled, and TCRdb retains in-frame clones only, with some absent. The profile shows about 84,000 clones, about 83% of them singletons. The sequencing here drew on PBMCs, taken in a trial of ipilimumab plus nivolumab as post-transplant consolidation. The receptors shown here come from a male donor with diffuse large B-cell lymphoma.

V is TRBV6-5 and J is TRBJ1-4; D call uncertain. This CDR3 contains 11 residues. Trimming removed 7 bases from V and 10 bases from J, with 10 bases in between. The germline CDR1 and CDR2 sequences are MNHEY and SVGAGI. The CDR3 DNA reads TGTGCCAGCACCACACCGGTAAAACTGTTTTTT. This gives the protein CASTTPVKLFF.

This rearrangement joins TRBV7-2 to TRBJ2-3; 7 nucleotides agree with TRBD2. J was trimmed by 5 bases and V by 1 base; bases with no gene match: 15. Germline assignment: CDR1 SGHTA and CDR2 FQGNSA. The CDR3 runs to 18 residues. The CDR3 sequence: CASSLVLGRLADGDTQYF. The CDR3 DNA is TGTGCCAGCAGCTTAGTATTGGGCCGGCTAGCGGACGGAGATACGCAGTATTTT. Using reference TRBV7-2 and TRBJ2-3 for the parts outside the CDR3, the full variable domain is GAGVSQSPSNKVTEKGKDVELRCDPISGHTALYWYRQSLGQGLEFLIYFQGNSAPDKSGLPSDRFSAERTGGSVSTLTIQRTQQEDSAVYLCASSLVLGRLADGDTQYFGPGTRLTVL.

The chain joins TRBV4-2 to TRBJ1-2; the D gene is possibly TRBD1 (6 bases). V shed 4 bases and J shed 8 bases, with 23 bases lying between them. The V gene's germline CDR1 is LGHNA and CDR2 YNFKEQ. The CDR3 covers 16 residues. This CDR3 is CASSPRLLGARMGYTF. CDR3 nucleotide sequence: TGTGCCAGCAGCCCCCGGCTTTTGGGGGCACGGATGGGCTACACCTTC.

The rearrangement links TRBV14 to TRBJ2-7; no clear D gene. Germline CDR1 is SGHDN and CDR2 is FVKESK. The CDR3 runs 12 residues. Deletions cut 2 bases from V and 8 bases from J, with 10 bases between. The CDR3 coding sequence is TGTGCCAGCAGCCAAACGACCAAGAAGCAGTACTTC. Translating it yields CASSQTTKKQYF.

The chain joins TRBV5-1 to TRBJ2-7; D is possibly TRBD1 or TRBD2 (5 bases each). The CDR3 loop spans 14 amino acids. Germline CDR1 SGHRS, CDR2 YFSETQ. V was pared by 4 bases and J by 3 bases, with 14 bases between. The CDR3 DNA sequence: TGCGCCAGCAGCGGGACGAGCAATTTCTACGAGCAGTACTTC. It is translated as CASSGTSNFYEQYF.

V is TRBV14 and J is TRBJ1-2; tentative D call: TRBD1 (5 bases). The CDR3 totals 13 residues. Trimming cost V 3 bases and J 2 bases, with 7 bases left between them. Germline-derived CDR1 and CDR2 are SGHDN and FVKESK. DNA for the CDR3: TGTGCCAGCAGCCAGGAGGGGAACTATGGCTACACCTTC. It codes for CASSQEGNYGYTF.

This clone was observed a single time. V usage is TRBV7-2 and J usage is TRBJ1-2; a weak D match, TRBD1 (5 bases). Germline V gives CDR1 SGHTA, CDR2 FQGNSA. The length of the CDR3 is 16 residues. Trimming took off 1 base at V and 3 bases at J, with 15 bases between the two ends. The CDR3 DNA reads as TGTGCCAGCAGCTTAGTGGGGACCGTTGGAGACTATGGCTACACCTTC. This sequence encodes CASSLVGTVGDYGYTF.

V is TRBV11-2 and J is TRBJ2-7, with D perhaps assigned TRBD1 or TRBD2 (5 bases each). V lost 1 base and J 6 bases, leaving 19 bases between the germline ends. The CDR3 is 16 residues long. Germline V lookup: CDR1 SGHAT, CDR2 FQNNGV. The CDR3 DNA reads TGTGCCAGCAGCTTAGGGGGGACCACTTTTGGAGTCGAGCAGTACTTC. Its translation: CASSLGGTTFGVEQYF.

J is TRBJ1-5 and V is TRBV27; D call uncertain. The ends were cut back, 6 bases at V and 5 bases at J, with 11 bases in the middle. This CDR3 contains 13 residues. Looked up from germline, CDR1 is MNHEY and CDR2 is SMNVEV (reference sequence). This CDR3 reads CASRSHVDQPQHF. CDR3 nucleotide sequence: TGTGCCAGCAGGTCCCACGTTGATCAGCCCCAGCATTTT.

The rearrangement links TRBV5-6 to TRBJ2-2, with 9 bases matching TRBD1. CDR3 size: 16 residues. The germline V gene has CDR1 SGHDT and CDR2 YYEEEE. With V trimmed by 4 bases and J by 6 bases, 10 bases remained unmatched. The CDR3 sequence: CASSGQGQGIAGELFF. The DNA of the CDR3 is TGTGCCAGCAGCGGACAGGGACAGGGTATAGCCGGGGAGCTGTTTTTT. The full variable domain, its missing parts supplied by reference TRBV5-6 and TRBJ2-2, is DAGVTQSPTHLIKTRGQQVTLRCSPKSGHDTVSWYQQALGQGPQFIFQYYEEEERQRGNFPDRFSGHQFPNYSSELNVNALLLGDSALYLCASSGQGQGIAGELFFGEGSRLTVL.

CDR3 residues: CASSLQKGNYNEQFF. In nucleotides, the CDR3 is TGTGCCAGCAGCCTACAGAAAGGGAACTACAATGAGCAGTTCTTC. The chain joins TRBV7-2 to TRBJ2-1; D gene ambiguous. The CDR3 contains 15 residues. Trimming removed 5 bases from V and 3 bases from J, with 14 bases in between. Per germline, CDR1 SGHTA and CDR2 FQGNSA.

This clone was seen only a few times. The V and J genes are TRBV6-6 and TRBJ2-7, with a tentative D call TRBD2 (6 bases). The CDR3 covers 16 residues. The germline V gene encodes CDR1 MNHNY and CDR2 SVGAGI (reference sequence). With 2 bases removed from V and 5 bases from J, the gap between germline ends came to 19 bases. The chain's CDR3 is CASSYRTGTYDNEQYF. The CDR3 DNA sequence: TGTGCCAGCAGTTACAGGACCGGGACTTATGATAACGAGCAGTACTTC.

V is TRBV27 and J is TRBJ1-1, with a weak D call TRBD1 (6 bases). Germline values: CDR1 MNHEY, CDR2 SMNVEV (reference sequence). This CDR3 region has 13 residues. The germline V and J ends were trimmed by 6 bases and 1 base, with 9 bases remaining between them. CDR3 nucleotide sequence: TGTGCCAGCAGGGTGACAGGGAACACTGAAGCTTTCTTT. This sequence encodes CASRVTGNTEAFF.